This T cell receptor (beta chain) was observed in a study of blood T cell repertoires in COVID-19. Ages ranged from about 18 to 89 years, with residence in around 24 US areas. Sequenced by immunoSEQ multiplex PCR; TCRdb stores in-frame clones only, minus some. The table lists around 130,000 clones, under 90% of them singletons, with 2.4% in the top ten. The sequence came from a man between 40 and 49 years old with acute COVID-19. Sequencing used PBMCs or T cells enriched from blood (not recorded which).

CDR3 sequence (DNA): TGTGCCAGCAGCCCCGGTGGAGCCAATGAAAAACTGTTTTTT. As protein: CASSPGGANEKLFF. The rearrangement uses TRBV7-3 and TRBJ1-4; D not resolved. CDR3 length equals 14 residues. Germline V gene sequence: CDR1 SGHTA, CDR2 FQGTGA. With 5 bases removed from V and 5 bases from J, the gap between germline ends came to 12 bases.